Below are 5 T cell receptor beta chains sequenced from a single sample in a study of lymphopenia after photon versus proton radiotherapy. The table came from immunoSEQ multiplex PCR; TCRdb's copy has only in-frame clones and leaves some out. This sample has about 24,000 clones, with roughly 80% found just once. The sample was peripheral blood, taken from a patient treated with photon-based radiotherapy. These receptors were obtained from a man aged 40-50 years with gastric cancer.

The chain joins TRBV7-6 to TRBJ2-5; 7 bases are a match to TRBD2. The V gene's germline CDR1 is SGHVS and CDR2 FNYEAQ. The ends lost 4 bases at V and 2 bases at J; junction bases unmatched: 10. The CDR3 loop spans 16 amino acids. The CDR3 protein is CASSSPFGGEQETQYF. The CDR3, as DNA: TGTGCCAGCAGCTCCCCTTTTGGGGGGGAGCAAGAGACCCAGTACTTC.

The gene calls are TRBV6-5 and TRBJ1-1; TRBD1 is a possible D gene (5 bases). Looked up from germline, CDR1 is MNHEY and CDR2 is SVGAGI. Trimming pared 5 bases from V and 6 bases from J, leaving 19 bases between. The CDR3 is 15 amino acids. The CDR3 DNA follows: TGTGCCAGCAGTCAGGCGGGGCCATTAGCGGCTGAAGCTTTCTTT. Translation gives CASSQAGPLAAEAFF.

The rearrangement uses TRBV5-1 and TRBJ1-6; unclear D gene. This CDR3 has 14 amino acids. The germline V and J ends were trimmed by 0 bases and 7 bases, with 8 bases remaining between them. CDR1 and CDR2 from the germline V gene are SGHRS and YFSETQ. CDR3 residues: CASSLGPGNSPLHF. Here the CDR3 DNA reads TGCGCCAGCAGCTTGGGACCGGGGAATTCACCCCTCCACTTT. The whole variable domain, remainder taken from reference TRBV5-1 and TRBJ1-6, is KAGVTQTPRYLIKTRGQQVTLSCSPISGHRSVSWYQQTPGQGLQFLFEYFSETQRNKGNFPGRFSGRQFSNSRSEMNVSTLELGDSALYLCASSLGPGNSPLHFGNGTRLTVT.

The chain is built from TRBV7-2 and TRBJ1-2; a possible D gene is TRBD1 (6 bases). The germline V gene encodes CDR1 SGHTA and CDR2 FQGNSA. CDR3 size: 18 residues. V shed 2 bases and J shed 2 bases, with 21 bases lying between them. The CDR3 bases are TGTGCCAGCAGCTTACTCTCTGGGCAGGGGTACTCCAACTATGGCTACACCTTC. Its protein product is CASSLLSGQGYSNYGYTF.

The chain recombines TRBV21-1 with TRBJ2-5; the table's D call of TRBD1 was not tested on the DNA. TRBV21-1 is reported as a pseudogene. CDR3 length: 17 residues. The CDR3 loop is CASSDPLDDRGRETQYF. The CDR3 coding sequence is TGTGCCAGCAGCGACCCCTTGGATGACAGGGGGCGAGAGACCCAGTACTTC.